This T cell receptor beta chain was observed in a study of CD8+CD57+ T cells in acquired aplastic anemia. General study findings and limits: Patients and controls had CD8+ Simpson's diversity values that were not significantly distinct.

On this clonotype: Its matching antigen is unknown.

Patients sequenced had flow cytometry evidence of CD8+CD57+ cell expansion. Blood samples were obtained from patients who had received no prior therapy. TCR beta VDJ combinations and CDR3 sequences were profiled from genomic DNA. TCRdb reanalysed the reads using MiXCR and keeps one entry per CDR3 protein. The sample has hundreds of thousands of distinct CDR3 sequences; more than 25% are singletons. The CDR3 has 15 amino acids. V was cut by 3 bases and J by 1 base, with 10 bases left in between. Germline V CDR1 and CDR2: LNHNV, YYDKDF (reference sequence). The genes are TRBV15 and TRBJ1-5; no clear D. Input material: sorted CD4+, CD8+, or CD8+CD57+ T cells (not recorded which) from PBMCs. This receptor was obtained from a human donor with aplastic anemia. The CDR3 coding sequence is TGTGCCACCAGCAGCCATCGGGCCAGCAATCAGCCCCAGCATTTT. This sequence encodes CATSSHRASNQPQHF.